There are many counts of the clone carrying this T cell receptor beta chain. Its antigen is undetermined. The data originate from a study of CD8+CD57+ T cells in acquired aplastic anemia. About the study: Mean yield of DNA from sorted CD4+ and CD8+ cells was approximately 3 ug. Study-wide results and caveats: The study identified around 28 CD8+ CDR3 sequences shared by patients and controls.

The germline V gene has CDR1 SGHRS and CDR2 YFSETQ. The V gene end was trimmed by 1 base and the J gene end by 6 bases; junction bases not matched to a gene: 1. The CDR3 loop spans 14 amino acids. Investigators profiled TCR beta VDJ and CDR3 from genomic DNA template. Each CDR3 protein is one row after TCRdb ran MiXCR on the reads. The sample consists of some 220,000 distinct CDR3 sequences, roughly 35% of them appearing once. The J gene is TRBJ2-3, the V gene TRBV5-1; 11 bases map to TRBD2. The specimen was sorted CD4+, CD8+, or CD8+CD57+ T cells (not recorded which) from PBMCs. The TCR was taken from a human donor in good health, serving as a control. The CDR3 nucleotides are TGCGCCAGCAGCTTGCTAGCGGGGGGCGATACGCAGTATTTT. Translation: CASSLLAGGDTQYF.